This TCR beta chain was retrieved from a study of blood T cell repertoires in COVID-19. Background on the study: The United States, Italy and Spain were the sources of the acute and convalescent COVID-19 samples. The analysed material was cDNA or gDNA that came from T cells, B-cell-depleted T cells, or PBMCs.

This table comes from immunoSEQ multiplex PCR, and its TCRdb copy is limited to in-frame clones, with some not included. The sample records about 310,000 clones, more than 70% being singletons. This sequence was found in a woman between 50 and 59 years old who had recovered from COVID-19. The material sequenced was peripheral blood.

The DNA of the CDR3 is TGTGCCAGCAGCCGTGAGAGCCGCACCGGGGAGCTGTTTTTT. This translates into CASSRESRTGELFF. The chain is built from TRBV5-4 and TRBJ2-2; unclear D gene. The V and J ends lost 4 bases and 4 bases respectively, with 11 bases between them. Germline V gene data show CDR1 as SGHNT and CDR2 as YYREEE (reference sequence). This CDR3 region has 14 residues.